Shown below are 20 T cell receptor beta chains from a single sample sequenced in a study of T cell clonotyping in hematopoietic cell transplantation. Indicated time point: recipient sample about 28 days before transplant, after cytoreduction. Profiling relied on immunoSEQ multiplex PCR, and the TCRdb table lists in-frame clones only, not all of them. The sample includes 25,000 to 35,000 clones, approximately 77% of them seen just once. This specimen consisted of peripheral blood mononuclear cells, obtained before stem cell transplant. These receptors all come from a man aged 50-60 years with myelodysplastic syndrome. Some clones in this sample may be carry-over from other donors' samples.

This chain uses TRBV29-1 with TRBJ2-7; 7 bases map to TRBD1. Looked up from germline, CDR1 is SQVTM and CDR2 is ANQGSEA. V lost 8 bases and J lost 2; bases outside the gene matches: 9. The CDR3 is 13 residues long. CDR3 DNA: TGCAGCCCGCCGCCCGACAGGGCCTACGAGCAGTACTTC. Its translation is CSPPPDRAYEQYF.

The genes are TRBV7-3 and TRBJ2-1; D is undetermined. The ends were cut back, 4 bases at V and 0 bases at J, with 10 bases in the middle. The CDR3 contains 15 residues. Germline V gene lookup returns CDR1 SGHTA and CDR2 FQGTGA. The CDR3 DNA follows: TGTGCCAGCAGCTCGAACCCCGGCTCCTACAATGAGCAGTTCTTC. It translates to CASSSNPGSYNEQFF.

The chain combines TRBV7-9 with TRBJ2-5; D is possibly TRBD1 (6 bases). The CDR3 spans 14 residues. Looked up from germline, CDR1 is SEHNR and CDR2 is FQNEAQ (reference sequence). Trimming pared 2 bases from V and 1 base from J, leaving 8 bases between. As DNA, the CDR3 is TGTGCCAGCAGCTTACCAGGGGCCCAAGAGACCCAGTACTTC. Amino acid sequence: CASSLPGAQETQYF.

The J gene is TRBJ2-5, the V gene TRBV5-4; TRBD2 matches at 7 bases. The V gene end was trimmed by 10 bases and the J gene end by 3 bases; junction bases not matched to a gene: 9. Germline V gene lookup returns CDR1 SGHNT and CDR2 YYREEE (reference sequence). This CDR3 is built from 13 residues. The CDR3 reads CAFHKRDEETQYF. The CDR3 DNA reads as TGTGCCTTCCACAAGCGGGACGAAGAGACCCAGTACTTC.

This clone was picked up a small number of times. CDR3 in DNA: TGTGCCAGCAGCCTTCAGGAGGGCGGGGGCTACACCTTC. Translation gives CASSLQEGGGYTF. This chain connects TRBV9 to TRBJ1-2; D gene ambiguous. The CDR3 length is 13 residues. Germline-derived CDR1 and CDR2 are SGDLS and YYNGEE. V was shortened by 4 bases and J by 8 bases, with 15 bases between the two germline ends. Drawing the rest from reference TRBV9 and TRBJ1-2, the complete variable domain is DSGVTQTPKHLITATGQRVTLRCSPRSGDLSVYWYQQSLDQGLQFLIQYYNGEERAKGNILERFSAQQFPDLHSELNLSSLELGDSALYFCASSLQEGGGYTFGSGTRLTVV.

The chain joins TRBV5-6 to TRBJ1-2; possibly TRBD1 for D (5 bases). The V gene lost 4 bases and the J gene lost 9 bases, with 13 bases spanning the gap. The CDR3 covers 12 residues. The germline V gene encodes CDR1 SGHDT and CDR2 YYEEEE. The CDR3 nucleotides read TGTGCCAGCAGCACCAGGGACTCTCGCTACACCTTC. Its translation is CASSTRDSRYTF. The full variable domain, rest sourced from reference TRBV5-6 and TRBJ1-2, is DAGVTQSPTHLIKTRGQQVTLRCSPKSGHDTVSWYQQALGQGPQFIFQYYEEEERQRGNFPDRFSGHQFPNYSSELNVNALLLGDSALYLCASSTRDSRYTFGSGTRLTVV.

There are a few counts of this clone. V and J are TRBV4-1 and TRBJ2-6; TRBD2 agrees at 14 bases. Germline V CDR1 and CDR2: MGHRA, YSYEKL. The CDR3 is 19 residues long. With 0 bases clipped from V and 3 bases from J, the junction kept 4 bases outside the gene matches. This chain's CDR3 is CASSQETSGGAHGANVLTF. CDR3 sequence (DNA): TGCGCCAGCAGCCAAGAGACTAGCGGGGGGGCTCATGGGGCCAACGTCCTGACTTTC.

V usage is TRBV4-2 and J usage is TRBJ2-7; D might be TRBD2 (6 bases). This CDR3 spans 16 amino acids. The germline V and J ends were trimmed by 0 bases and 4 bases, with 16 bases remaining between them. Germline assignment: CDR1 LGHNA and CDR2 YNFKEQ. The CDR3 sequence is CASSQEGGGTVYEQYF. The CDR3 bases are TGTGCCAGCAGCCAAGAGGGTGGCGGGACTGTTTACGAGCAGTACTTC.

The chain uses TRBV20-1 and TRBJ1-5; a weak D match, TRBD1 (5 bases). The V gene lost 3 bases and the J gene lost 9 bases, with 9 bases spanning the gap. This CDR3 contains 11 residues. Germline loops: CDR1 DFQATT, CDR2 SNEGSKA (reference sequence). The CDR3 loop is CSARGPGPQHF. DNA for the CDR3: TGCAGTGCTAGGGGGCCTGGGCCCCAGCATTTT.

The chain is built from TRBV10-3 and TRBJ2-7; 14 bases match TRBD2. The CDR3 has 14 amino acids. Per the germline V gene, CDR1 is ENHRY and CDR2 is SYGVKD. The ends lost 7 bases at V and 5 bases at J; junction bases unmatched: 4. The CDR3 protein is CAITGTSGSNEQYF. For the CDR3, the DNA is TGTGCCATCACTGGGACTAGCGGGAGTAACGAGCAGTACTTC.

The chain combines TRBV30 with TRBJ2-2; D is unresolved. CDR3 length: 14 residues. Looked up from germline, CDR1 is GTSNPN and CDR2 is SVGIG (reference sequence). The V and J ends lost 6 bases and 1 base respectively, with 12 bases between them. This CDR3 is CACRSRQNTGELFF. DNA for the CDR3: TGTGCCTGCCGGTCCAGGCAGAACACCGGGGAGCTGTTTTTT.

CDR3 DNA: TGTGCCAGCAGCCTCGCCGGGACAGGGCTCTACGAGCAGTACTTC. Residues: CASSLAGTGLYEQYF. This chain uses TRBV6-5 with TRBJ2-7; 9 nucleotides align to TRBD1. Germline CDR1 MNHEY, CDR2 SVGAGI. The CDR3 loop spans 15 amino acids. Trimming at V came to 6 bases and at J to 3 bases, leaving 9 bases not matched to a gene.

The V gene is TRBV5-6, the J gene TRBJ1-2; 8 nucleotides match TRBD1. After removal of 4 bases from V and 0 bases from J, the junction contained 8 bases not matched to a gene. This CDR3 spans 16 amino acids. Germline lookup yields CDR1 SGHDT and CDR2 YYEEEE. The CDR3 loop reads CASSPAGTGSNYGYTF. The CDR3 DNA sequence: TGTGCCAGCAGCCCCGCCGGGACAGGTTCTAACTATGGCTACACCTTC.

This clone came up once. The CDR3 nucleotides read TGTGCCAGCAGCTTCTTACAGGGCCGTGAAAAACTGTTTTTT. Residues: CASSFLQGREKLFF. V usage is TRBV5-6 and J usage is TRBJ1-4; D is possibly TRBD1 (6 bases). Trimming cost V 2 bases and J 7 bases, with 12 bases left between them. CDR3 size: 14 residues. Germline CDR1 reads SGHDT; CDR2 reads YYEEEE.

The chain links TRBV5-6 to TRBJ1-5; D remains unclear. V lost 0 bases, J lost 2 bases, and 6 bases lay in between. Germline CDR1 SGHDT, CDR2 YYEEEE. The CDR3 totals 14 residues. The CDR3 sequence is CASSLVSGNQPQHF. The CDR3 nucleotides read TGTGCCAGCAGCTTGGTTTCGGGCAATCAGCCCCAGCATTTT.

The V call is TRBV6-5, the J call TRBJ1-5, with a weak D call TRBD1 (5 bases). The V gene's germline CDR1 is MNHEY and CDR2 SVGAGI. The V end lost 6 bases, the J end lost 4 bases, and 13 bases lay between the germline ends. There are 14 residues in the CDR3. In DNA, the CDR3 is TGTGCCAGCAGAACGGCGGCAGGGAATCAGCCCCAGCATTTT. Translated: CASRTAAGNQPQHF.

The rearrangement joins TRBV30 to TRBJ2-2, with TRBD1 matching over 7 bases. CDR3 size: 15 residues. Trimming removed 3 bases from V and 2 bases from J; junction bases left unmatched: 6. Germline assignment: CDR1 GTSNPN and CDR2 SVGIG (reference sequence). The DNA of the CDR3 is TGTGCCTGGAGAGGGGGCAGGAAAAACACCGGGGAGCTGTTTTTT. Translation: CAWRGGRKNTGELFF.

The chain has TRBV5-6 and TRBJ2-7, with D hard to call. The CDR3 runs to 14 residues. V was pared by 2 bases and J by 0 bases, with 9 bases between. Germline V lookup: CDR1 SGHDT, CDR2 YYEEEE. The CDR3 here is CASSFGRSSYEQYF. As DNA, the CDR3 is TGTGCCAGCAGCTTCGGCAGGAGCTCCTACGAGCAGTACTTC.

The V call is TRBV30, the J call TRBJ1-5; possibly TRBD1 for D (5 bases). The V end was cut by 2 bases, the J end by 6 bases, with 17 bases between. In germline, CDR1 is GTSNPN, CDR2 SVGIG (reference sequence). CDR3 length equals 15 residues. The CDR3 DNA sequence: TGTGCCTGGAGTAGGCCCGGGACTCGGGGTCAGCCCCAGCATTTT. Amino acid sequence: CAWSRPGTRGQPQHF.

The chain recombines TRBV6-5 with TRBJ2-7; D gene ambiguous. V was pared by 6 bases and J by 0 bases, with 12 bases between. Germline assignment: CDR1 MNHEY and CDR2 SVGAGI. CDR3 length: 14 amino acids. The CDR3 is CASSLLWSSYEQYF. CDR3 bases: TGTGCCAGCAGCCTACTCTGGTCCTCCTACGAGCAGTACTTC.